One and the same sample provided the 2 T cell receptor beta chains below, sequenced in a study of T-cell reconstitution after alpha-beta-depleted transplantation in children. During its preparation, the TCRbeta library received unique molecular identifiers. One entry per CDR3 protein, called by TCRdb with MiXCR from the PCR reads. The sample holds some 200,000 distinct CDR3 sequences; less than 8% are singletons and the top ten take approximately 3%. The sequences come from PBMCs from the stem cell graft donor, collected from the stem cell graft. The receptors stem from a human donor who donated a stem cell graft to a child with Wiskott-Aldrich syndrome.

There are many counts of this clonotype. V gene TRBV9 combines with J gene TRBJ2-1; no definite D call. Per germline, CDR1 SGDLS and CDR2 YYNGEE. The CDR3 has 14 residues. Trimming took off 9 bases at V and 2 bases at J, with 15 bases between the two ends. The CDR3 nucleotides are TGTGCCACCTCCTCGGCTCCCGCCTACAATGAGCAGTTCTTC. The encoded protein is CATSSAPAYNEQFF.

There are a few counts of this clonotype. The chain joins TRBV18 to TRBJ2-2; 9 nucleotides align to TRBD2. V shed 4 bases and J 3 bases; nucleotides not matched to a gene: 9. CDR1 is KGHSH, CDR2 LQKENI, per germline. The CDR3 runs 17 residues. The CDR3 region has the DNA TGTGCCAGCTCACAACGTCGGACTAGCGAGGACACCGGGGAGCTGTTTTTT. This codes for CASSQRRTSEDTGELFF.